These 5 T cell receptor beta chains came from one sample sequenced in a study of identical twins. A single record per CDR3 protein comes from TCRdb applying MiXCR to the 5' RACE reads. The data show about 810,000 distinct CDR3 sequences, with 9% to 15% seen just once and about 1.5% held by the top ten. A further study also used this sample, focusing on yellow fever vaccine responses in identical twins.

The sequenced sample consisted of PBMCs. These receptors were collected from a woman between 18 and 29 years old in good health.

The chain joins TRBV29-1 to TRBJ2-3; D is possibly TRBD2 (5 bases). This CDR3 is 14 amino acids long. CDR1 is SQVTM and CDR2 is ANQGSEA in the germline V gene. V dropped 2 bases and J dropped 1 base, with 10 bases sitting between them. CDR3 DNA: TGCAGCGTTGAAAGGGAGTCGGGCACAGATACGCAGTATTTT. Amino acids: CSVERESGTDTQYF.

The V and J genes are TRBV19 and TRBJ1-2, with D possibly TRBD1 on 5 matching bases. Between the trimmed V and J ends, which lost 9 bases and 4 bases, there was a span of 21 bases. The CDR3 sequence is 15 residues long. From germline, CDR1 is LNHDA and CDR2 SQIVND (reference sequence). The CDR3 spells CAREHRSAGGYGYTF. In DNA, the CDR3 is TGTGCCAGGGAGCACAGGTCTGCGGGCGGCTATGGCTACACCTTC.

This clonotype appeared a few times. This chain's CDR3 is CASSQPDRIYGYTF. The CDR3 DNA reads as TGCGCCAGCAGCCAACCGGACAGGATCTATGGCTACACCTTC. The gene calls are TRBV5-1 and TRBJ1-2; 7 bases are a match to TRBD1. CDR1 is SGHRS, CDR2 YFSETQ, per germline. Germline trimming cut 4 bases from V and 4 bases from J; bases unmatched to any gene: 7. The CDR3 has 14 residues.

This clonotype was recorded a few times. Here the CDR3 reads CATSRDGGFGYEQYF. The CDR3 DNA reads TGTGCCACCAGCAGAGATGGGGGTTTTGGCTACGAGCAGTACTTC. This chain uses TRBV15 with TRBJ2-7; TRBD1 or TRBD2 may be the D gene (5 bases each). In germline, CDR1 is LNHNV, CDR2 YYDKDF (reference sequence). V shed 0 bases and J shed 3 bases, with 12 bases lying between them. The CDR3 has 15 amino acids.

The rearrangement uses TRBV5-1 and TRBJ2-5; D unresolved. The V end was cut by 4 bases, the J end by 3 bases, with 16 bases between. Germline V lookup: CDR1 SGHRS, CDR2 YFSETQ. CDR3 length equals 15 residues. The CDR3 region has the DNA TGCGCCAGCAGCCCACAAGGCGGAAGTAAAGAGACCCAGTACTTC. This gives the protein CASSPQGGSKETQYF.